This T cell receptor beta chain came from a study of T-cell reconstitution after alpha-beta-depleted transplantation in children. Many counts were recorded for this clonotype. The TCRbeta library incorporated unique molecular identifiers. TCRdb re-called the PCR reads through MiXCR, storing one row per CDR3 protein. The sample consists of 250,000 to 300,000 distinct CDR3 sequences, around a tenth of them appearing once. The source is a male patient aged 2 to 9 who had a stem cell transplant for chronic granulomatous disease, so the T cells may come from the graft donor. The sample was peripheral blood, taken 180 days after TCRalphabeta/CD19-depleted stem cell transplant.

This chain's CDR3 is CASSHGQRTDTQYF. The CDR3 region has the DNA TGTGCCAGCAGCCACGGACAGCGCACAGATACGCAGTATTTT. This chain uses TRBV11-2 with TRBJ2-3; maybe TRBD1 (6 bases). Germline lookup yields CDR1 SGHAT and CDR2 FQNNGV. V was pared by 5 bases and J by 1 base, with 10 bases between. This CDR3 has 14 residues.